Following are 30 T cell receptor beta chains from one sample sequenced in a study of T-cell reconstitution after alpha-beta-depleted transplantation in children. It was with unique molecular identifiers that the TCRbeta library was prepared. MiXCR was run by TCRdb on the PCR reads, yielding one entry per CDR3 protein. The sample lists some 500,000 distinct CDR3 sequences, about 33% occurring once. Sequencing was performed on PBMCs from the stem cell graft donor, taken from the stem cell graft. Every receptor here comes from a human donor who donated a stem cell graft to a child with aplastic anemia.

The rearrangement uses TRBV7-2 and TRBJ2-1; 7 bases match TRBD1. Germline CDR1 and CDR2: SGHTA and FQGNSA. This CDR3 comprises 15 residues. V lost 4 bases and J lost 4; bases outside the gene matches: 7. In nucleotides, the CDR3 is TGTGCCAGCAGCTCCGACGGGACAGAGTACAATGAGCAGTTCTTC. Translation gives CASSSDGTEYNEQFF.

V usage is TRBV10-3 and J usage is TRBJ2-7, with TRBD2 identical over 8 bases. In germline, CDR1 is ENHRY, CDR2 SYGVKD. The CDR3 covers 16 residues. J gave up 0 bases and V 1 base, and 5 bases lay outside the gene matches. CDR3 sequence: CAISEWSSGLSYEQYF. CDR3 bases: TGTGCCATCAGTGAGTGGTCTAGCGGGCTCTCCTACGAGCAGTACTTC.

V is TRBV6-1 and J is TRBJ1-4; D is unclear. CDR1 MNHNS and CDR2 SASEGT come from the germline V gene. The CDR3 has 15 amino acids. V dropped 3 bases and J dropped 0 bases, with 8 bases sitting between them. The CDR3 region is CASSDEGSTNEKLFF. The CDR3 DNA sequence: TGTGCCAGCAGTGATGAGGGTTCAACTAATGAAAAACTGTTTTTT.

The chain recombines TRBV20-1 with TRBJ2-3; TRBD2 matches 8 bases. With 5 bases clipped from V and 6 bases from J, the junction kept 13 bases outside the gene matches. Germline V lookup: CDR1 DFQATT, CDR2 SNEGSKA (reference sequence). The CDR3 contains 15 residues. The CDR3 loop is CSAPWRGAIPDTQYF. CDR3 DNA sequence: TGCAGTGCTCCTTGGCGGGGGGCGATCCCCGATACGCAGTATTTT.

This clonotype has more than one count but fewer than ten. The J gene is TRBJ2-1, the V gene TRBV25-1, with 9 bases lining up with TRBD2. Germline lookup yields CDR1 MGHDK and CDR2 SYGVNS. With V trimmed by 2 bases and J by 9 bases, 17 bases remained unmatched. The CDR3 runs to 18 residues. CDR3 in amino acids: CASSEVASGDSGVSEQFF. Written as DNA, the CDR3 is TGTGCCAGCAGTGAAGTGGCTAGCGGGGATTCTGGGGTTAGTGAGCAGTTCTTC.

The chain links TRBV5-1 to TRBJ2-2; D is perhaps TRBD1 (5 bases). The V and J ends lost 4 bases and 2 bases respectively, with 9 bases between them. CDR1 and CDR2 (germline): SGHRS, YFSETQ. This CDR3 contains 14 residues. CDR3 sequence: CASSPDTNTGELFF. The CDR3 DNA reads TGCGCCAGCAGCCCGGACACAAACACCGGGGAGCTGTTTTTT. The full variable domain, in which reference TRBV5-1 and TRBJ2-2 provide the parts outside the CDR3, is KAGVTQTPRYLIKTRGQQVTLSCSPISGHRSVSWYQQTPGQGLQFLFEYFSETQRNKGNFPGRFSGRQFSNSRSEMNVSTLELGDSALYLCASSPDTNTGELFFGEGSRLTVL.

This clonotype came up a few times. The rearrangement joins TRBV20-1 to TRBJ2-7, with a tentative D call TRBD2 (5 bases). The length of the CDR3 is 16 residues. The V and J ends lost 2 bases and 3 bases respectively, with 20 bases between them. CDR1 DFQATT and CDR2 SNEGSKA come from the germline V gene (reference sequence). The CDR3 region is CSARSRRQNLLYEQYF. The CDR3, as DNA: TGCAGTGCTAGATCCCGGAGGCAGAACTTACTCTACGAGCAGTACTTC.

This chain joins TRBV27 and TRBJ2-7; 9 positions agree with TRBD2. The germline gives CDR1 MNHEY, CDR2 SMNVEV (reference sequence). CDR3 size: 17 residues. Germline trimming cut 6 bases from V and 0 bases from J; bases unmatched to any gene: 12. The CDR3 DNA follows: TGTGCCAGCAGACCAGGGGTGGCTAGCGGGATCTCCTACGAGCAGTACTTC. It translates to CASRPGVASGISYEQYF.

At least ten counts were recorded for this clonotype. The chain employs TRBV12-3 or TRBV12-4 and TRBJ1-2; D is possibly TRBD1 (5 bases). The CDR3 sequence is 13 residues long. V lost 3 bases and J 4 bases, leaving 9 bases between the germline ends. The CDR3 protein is CASSLRGGYGYTF. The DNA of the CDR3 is TGTGCCAGCAGTTTGCGGGGGGGCTATGGCTACACCTTC.

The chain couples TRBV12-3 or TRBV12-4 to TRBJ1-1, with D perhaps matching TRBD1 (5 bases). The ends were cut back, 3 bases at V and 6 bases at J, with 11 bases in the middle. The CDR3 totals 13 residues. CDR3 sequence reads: CASSLGEGAEAFF. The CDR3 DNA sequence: TGTGCCAGCAGTTTGGGGGAAGGGGCTGAAGCTTTCTTT.

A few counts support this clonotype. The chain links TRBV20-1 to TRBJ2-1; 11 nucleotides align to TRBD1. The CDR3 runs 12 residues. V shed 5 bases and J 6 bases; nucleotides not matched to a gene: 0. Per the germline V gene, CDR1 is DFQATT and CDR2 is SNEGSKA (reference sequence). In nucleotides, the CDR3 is TGCAGTGCTGGGACAGGGGGCAATGAGCAGTTCTTC. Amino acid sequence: CSAGTGGNEQFF.

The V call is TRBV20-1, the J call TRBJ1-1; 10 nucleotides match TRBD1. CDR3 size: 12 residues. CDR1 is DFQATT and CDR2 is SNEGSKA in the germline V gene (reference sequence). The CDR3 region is CVRGQGRAEAFF. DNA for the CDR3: TGCGTGCGGGGACAGGGGAGGGCTGAAGCTTTCTTT.

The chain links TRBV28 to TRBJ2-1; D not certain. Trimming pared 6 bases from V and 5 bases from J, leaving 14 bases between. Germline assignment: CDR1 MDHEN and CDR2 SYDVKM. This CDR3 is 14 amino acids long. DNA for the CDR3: TGTGCCAGCAGATCGTGGGGAAGGAACAATGAGCAGTTCTTC. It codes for CASRSWGRNNEQFF. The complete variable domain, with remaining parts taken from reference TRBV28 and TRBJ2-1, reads DVKVTQSSRYLVKRTGEKVFLECVQDMDHENMFWYRQDPGLGLRLIYFSYDVKMKEKGDIPEGYSVSREKKERFSLILESASTNQTSMYLCASRSWGRNNEQFFGPGTRLTVL.

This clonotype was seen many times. The CDR3 is CASSPNTDTQYF. CDR3 DNA: TGTGCCAGCAGCCCCAACACAGATACGCAGTATTTT. The J gene is TRBJ2-3, the V gene TRBV7-2; D not certain. Germline CDR1 is SGHTA and CDR2 is FQGNSA. This CDR3 contains 12 residues. Trimming took 5 bases from V and 2 from J, leaving 5 bases between them.

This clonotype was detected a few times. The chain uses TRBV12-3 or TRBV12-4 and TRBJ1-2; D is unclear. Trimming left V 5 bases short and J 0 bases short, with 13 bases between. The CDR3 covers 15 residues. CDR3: CASSHTAYSNYGYTF. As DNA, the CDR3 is TGTGCCAGCAGTCATACAGCTTATTCTAACTATGGCTACACCTTC.

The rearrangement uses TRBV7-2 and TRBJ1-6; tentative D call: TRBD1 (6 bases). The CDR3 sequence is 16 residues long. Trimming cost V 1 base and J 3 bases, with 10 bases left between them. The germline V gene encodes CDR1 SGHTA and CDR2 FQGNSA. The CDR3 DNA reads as TGTGCCAGCAGCTTAGAAGGACAGCTCTATAATTCACCCCTCCACTTT. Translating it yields CASSLEGQLYNSPLHF.

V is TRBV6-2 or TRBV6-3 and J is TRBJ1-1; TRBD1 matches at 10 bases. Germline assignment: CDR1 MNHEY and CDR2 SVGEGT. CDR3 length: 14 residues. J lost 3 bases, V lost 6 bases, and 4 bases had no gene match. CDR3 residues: CASRTGTGDTEAFF. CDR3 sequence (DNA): TGTGCCAGCAGAACCGGGACAGGGGACACTGAAGCTTTCTTT.

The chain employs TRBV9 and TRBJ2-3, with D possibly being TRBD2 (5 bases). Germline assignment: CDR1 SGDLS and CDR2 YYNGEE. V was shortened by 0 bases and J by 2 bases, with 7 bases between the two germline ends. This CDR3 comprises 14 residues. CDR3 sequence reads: CASSVGGNTDTQYF. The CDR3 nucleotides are TGTGCCAGCAGCGTAGGAGGGAACACAGATACGCAGTATTTT.

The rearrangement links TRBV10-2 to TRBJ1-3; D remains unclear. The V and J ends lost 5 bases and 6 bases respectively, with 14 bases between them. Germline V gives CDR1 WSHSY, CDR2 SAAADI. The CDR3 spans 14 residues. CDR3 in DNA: TGCGCCAGCAGTTTCTCGCTGAGCGAAAACACCATATATTTT. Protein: CASSFSLSENTIYF.

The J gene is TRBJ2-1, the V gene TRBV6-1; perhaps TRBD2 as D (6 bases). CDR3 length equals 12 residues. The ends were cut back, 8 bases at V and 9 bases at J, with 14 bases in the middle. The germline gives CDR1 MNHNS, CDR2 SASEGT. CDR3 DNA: TGTGCCAGCCGCCCGGGGACTTCTGAGCAGTTCTTC. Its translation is CASRPGTSEQFF.

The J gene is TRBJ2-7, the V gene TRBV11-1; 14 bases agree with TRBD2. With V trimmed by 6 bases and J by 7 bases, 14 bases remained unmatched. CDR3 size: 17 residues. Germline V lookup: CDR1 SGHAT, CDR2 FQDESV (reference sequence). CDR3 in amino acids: CASSSISGLAGVGEQYV. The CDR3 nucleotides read TGTGCCAGCAGTTCAATCTCGGGACTAGCGGGAGTAGGGGAGCAGTACGTC.

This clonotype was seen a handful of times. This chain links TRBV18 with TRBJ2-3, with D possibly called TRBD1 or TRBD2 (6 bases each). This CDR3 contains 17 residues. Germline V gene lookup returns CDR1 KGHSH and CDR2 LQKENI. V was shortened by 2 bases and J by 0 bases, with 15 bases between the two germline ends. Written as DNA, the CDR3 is TGTGCCAGCTCACCATCGATGGGGGGCCCAAGCACAGATACGCAGTATTTT. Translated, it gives CASSPSMGGPSTDTQYF.

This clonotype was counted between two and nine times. The DNA for the CDR3 is TGCAGTGCTAGGAATGTAGGGCCCCGCTCCAATGAGCAGTTCTTC. Translated: CSARNVGPRSNEQFF. This chain uses TRBV20-1 with TRBJ2-1, with D unclear. The V end lost 3 bases, the J end lost 6 bases, and 18 bases lay between the germline ends. The germline V gene has CDR1 DFQATT and CDR2 SNEGSKA (reference sequence). The CDR3 spans 15 residues.

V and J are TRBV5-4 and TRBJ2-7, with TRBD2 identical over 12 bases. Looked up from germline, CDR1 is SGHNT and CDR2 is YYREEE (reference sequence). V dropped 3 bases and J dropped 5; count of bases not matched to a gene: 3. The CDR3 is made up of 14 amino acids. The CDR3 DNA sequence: TGTGCCAGCAGCTCGACTAGCGGGAGAGACGAGCAGTACTTC. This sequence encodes CASSSTSGRDEQYF.

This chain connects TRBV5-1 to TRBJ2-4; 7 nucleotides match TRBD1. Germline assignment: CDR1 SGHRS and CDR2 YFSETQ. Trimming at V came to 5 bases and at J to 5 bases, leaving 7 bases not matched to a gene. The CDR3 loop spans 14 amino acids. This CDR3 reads CASRHRGGENIQYF. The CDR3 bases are TGCGCCAGCAGACACCGAGGGGGCGAAAACATTCAGTACTTC.

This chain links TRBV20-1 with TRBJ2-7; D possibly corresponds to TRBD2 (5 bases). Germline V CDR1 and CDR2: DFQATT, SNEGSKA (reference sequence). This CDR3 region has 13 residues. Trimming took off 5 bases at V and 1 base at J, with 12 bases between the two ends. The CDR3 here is CSAASPGSYEQYV. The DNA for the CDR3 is TGCAGTGCTGCGAGTCCGGGATCCTACGAGCAGTACGTC.

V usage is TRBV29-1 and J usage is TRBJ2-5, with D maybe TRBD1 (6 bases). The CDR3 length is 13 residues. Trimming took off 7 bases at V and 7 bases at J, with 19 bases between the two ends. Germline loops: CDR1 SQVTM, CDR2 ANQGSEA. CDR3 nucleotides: TGCAGCGCAGCAGGGGACCCAGGAGGGACCCAGTACTTC. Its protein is CSAAGDPGGTQYF. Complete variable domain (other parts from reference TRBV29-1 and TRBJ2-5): SAVISQKPSRDICQRGTSLTIQCQVDSQVTMMFWYRQQPGQSLTLIATANQGSEATYESGFVIDKFPISRPNLTFSTLTVSNMSPEDSSIYLCSAAGDPGGTQYFGPGTRLLVL.

CDR3 protein: CATSRGQGPGELFF. CDR3 in DNA: TGTGCCACCAGCAGGGGACAGGGTCCCGGGGAGCTGTTTTTT. The chain is built from TRBV15 and TRBJ2-2; TRBD1 aligns across 9 bases. Germline V CDR1 and CDR2: LNHNV, YYDKDF (reference sequence). CDR3 length: 14 residues. The V gene end was trimmed by 3 bases and the J gene end by 6 bases; junction bases not matched to a gene: 2.

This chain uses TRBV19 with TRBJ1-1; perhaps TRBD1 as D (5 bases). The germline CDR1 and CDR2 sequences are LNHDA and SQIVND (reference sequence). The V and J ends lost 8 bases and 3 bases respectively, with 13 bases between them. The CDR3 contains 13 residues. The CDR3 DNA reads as TGTGCCAGTCGCCGCGGGGGGGACACTGAAGCTTTCTTT. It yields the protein CASRRGGDTEAFF.

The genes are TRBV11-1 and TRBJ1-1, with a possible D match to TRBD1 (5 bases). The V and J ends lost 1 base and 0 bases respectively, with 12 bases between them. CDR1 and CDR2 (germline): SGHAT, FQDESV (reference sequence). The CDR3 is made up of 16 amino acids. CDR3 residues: CASSLGAGTMNTEAFF. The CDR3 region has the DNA TGTGCCAGCAGCTTAGGAGCAGGGACCATGAACACTGAAGCTTTCTTT.